A single sample gave rise to the 25 T cell receptor beta chains below, sequenced in a study of blood T cell repertoires in COVID-19. Clones were read by immunoSEQ multiplex PCR, and TCRdb kept only the in-frame ones, dropping some. The repertoire holds approximately 270,000 clones, with 80% to 90% as singletons. The sequenced material came from peripheral blood. The receptors originated from a woman in her 70s with acute or convalescent COVID-19.

This clone was observed a single time. The chain employs TRBV5-4 and TRBJ1-4, with 8 bases lining up with TRBD1. The CDR3 length is 14 residues. CDR1 is SGHNT and CDR2 is YYREEE in the germline V gene (reference sequence). The V gene end was trimmed by 3 bases and the J gene end by 8 bases; junction bases not matched to a gene: 6. The CDR3 here is CASSWGTGGEKLFF. In nucleotides, the CDR3 is TGTGCCAGCAGCTGGGGGACAGGCGGGGAAAAACTGTTTTTT. Combining the CDR3 with reference TRBV5-4 and TRBJ1-4 gives the whole variable domain ETGVTQSPTHLIKTRGQQVTLRCSSQSGHNTVSWYQQALGQGPQFIFQYYREEENGRGNFPPRFSGLQFPNYSSELNVNALELDDSALYLCASSWGTGGEKLFFGSGTQLSVL.

Comment on this clone: Other nucleotide sequences from this sample produce the same CDR3. The chain joins TRBV5-1 to TRBJ1-1; tentative D call: TRBD1 (6 bases). CDR3 length: 15 residues. Per the germline V gene, CDR1 is SGHRS and CDR2 is YFSETQ. V lost 0 bases and J lost 1, with 10 bases in between. CDR3 residues: CASSLVAGANTEAFF. The CDR3 region has the DNA TGCGCCAGCAGCTTGGTTGCGGGGGCGAACACTGAAGCTTTCTTT.

J is TRBJ1-3 and V is TRBV11-3; D is perhaps TRBD1 (5 bases). CDR3 length: 13 amino acids. V was cut by 4 bases and J by 11 bases, with 15 bases left in between. Germline V gene sequence: CDR1 SGHNT, CDR2 YENEEA. The CDR3 spells CASSSSQRDAIYF. The CDR3 bases are TGTGCCAGCAGCTCGTCTCAGCGGGACGCCATATATTTT.

This clone was seen a few times. The rearrangement links TRBV11-2 to TRBJ2-3; TRBD1 might be the D (5 bases). This CDR3 has 13 amino acids. V lost 3 bases and J 4 bases, leaving 8 bases between the germline ends. The germline V gene encodes CDR1 SGHAT and CDR2 FQNNGV. The DNA of the CDR3 is TGTGCCAGCAGCTTGGACATCGCAGATACGCAGTATTTT. It codes for CASSLDIADTQYF.

This clone was seen at least ten times. The sample carries other DNA sequences with the same CDR3. The rearrangement links TRBV27 to TRBJ1-6; TRBD1 matches at 9 bases. V dropped 1 base and J dropped 10; count of bases not matched to a gene: 5. CDR3 length: 15 residues. Germline CDR1 reads MNHEY; CDR2 reads SMNVEV (reference sequence). The CDR3 DNA follows: TGTGCCAGCAGTTTATACAGGGGGCGCGACTCACCCCTCCACTTT. This encodes CASSLYRGRDSPLHF.

As DNA, the CDR3 is TGTGCCAGCAGTTACTACAGTTGGGGCAATCAGCCCCAGCATTTT. Its translation is CASSYYSWGNQPQHF. The chain carries TRBV6-2 or TRBV6-3 and TRBJ1-5; no firm D call. Germline V lookup: CDR1 MNHEY, CDR2 SVGEGT. The CDR3 loop spans 15 amino acids. The V gene lost 1 base and the J gene lost 2 bases, with 9 bases spanning the gap.

The gene calls are TRBV18 and TRBJ2-2; D is undetermined. This CDR3 spans 16 amino acids. V was pared by 2 bases and J by 0 bases, with 10 bases between. Germline-derived CDR1 and CDR2 are KGHSH and LQKENI. CDR3 coding DNA: TGTGCCAGCTCACCAACGATCCAGGCGAACACCGGGGAGCTGTTTTTT. This translates into CASSPTIQANTGELFF. Together with reference TRBV18 and TRBJ2-2, the CDR3 gives the full variable domain: NAGVMQNPRHLVRRRGQEARLRCSPMKGHSHVYWYRQLPEEGLKFMVYLQKENIIDESGMPKERFSAEFPKEGPSILRIQQVVRGDSAAYFCASSPTIQANTGELFFGEGSRLTVL.

The chain links TRBV20-1 to TRBJ2-5, with D possibly matching TRBD2 (5 bases). Germline V gives CDR1 DFQATT, CDR2 SNEGSKA (reference sequence). V lost 2 bases, J lost 5 bases, and 6 bases lay in between. The CDR3 is 11 residues long. CDR3 nucleotides: TGCAGTGCTAGACTAGCCGAGACCCAGTACTTC. Protein: CSARLAETQYF.

This clone is a singleton in its sample. This chain uses TRBV5-6 with TRBJ2-7; 7 bases match TRBD1. Looked up from germline, CDR1 is SGHDT and CDR2 is YYEEEE. The CDR3 spans 12 residues. Losses at the gene ends were 4 bases for V and 3 bases for J; bases not matched to a gene: 1. CDR3 sequence reads: CASSRQGYEQYF. The CDR3 DNA reads as TGTGCCAGCAGCAGACAGGGCTACGAGCAGTACTTC.

The chain is built from TRBV5-6 and TRBJ2-1; unclear D gene. The V gene lost 7 bases and the J gene lost 0 bases, with 11 bases spanning the gap. The CDR3 is 14 residues long. In germline, CDR1 is SGHDT, CDR2 YYEEEE. The CDR3 spells CASSTGSSYNEQFF. Written as DNA, the CDR3 is TGTGCCAGCTCCACGGGTAGCTCCTACAATGAGCAGTTCTTC. Together with reference TRBV5-6 and TRBJ2-1, the CDR3 gives the full variable domain: DAGVTQSPTHLIKTRGQQVTLRCSPKSGHDTVSWYQQALGQGPQFIFQYYEEEERQRGNFPDRFSGHQFPNYSSELNVNALLLGDSALYLCASSTGSSYNEQFFGPGTRLTVL.

The V gene is TRBV25-1, the J gene TRBJ2-3; TRBD2 aligns across 10 bases. J lost 6 bases, V lost 3 bases, and 6 bases had no gene match. Germline assignment: CDR1 MGHDK and CDR2 SYGVNS. The CDR3 loop spans 15 amino acids. Here the CDR3 reads CASSESGGAGDTQYF. DNA for the CDR3: TGTGCCAGCAGTGAGAGCGGGGGGGCAGGGGATACGCAGTATTTT.

This clone was detected only once. The genes are TRBV2 and TRBJ1-2; D is unresolved. V lost 6 bases, J lost 8 bases, and 13 bases lay in between. This CDR3 comprises 12 residues. Germline loops: CDR1 SNHLY, CDR2 FYNNEI. CDR3 amino acids: CASSPDSLGYTF. As DNA, the CDR3 is TGTGCCAGCAGCCCGGACTCCTTAGGCTACACCTTC. The whole variable domain, remainder taken from reference TRBV2 and TRBJ1-2, is EPEVTQTPSHQVTQMGQEVILRCVPISNHLYFYWYRQILGQKVEFLVSFYNNEISEKSEIFDDQFSVERPDGSNFTLKIRSTKLEDSAMYFCASSPDSLGYTFGSGTRLTVV.

The DNA for the CDR3 is TGTGCCAGCAGCAAAGGGCCTAGCGCGAATGGCACAGATACGCAGTATTTT. Translation gives CASSKGPSANGTDTQYF. J is TRBJ2-3 and V is TRBV21-1; the table gives TRBD2 as D, unverified against the DNA. TRBV21-1 is classified as a pseudogene. CDR3 length equals 17 residues.

The V gene is TRBV4-2, the J gene TRBJ2-3, with 12 bases that match TRBD2. Germline CDR1 is LGHNA and CDR2 is YNFKEQ. This CDR3 has 16 residues. The V segment lost 0 bases and the J segment 4 bases; nucleotides outside the gene matches: 2. In nucleotides, the CDR3 is TGTGCCAGCAGCCAAGAAGCTAGCGGGGGGGCAGATACGCAGTATTTT. Translated, it gives CASSQEASGGADTQYF.

This chain uses TRBV11-2 with TRBJ1-4, with D tentatively TRBD1 (5 bases). Trimming removed 7 bases from V and 3 bases from J, with 21 bases in between. The germline CDR1 and CDR2 sequences are SGHAT and FQNNGV. The CDR3 loop spans 17 amino acids. CDR3 nucleotide sequence: TGTGCCAGCATCGTCCAGGGAACCCCCGGACCTAATGAAAAACTGTTTTTT. Translation gives CASIVQGTPGPNEKLFF.

CDR3 amino acids: CASSQGRERGREQYF. DNA for the CDR3: TGTGCCAGCTCACAGGGACGGGAGAGGGGCCGCGAGCAGTACTTC. The V and J genes are TRBV18 and TRBJ2-7, with D perhaps matching TRBD2 (6 bases). Germline V gene sequence: CDR1 KGHSH, CDR2 LQKENI. The CDR3 runs to 15 residues. V was trimmed by 4 bases and J by 6 bases, leaving 19 bases between them.

This chain connects TRBV29-1 to TRBJ2-5, with D possibly being TRBD1 (5 bases). Germline CDR1 is SQVTM and CDR2 is ANQGSEA. The CDR3 is made up of 14 amino acids. Between the trimmed V and J ends, which lost 5 bases and 7 bases, there was a span of 20 bases. CDR3 region: CSVSGSSNGATQYF. The DNA for the CDR3 is TGCAGCGTTAGTGGGTCTTCCAATGGGGCGACCCAGTACTTC.

This sequence joins TRBV6-5 and TRBJ1-2, with TRBD1 as a possible D gene (6 bases). V shed 6 bases and J shed 8 bases, with 16 bases lying between them. Germline assignment: CDR1 MNHEY and CDR2 SVGAGI. The CDR3 runs to 13 residues. CDR3 sequence reads: CASRRGRGDGYTF. The CDR3 DNA is TGTGCCAGCAGGAGGGGGAGGGGGGACGGCTACACCTTC.

This clone showed up just once. The chain has TRBV19 and TRBJ1-1; D is perhaps TRBD1 (5 bases). Germline CDR1 is LNHDA and CDR2 is SQIVND (reference sequence). Trimming cost V 6 bases and J 4 bases, with 21 bases left between them. CDR3 length equals 16 residues. CDR3 region: CASRDLGRARGTEAFF. The CDR3 DNA sequence: TGTGCCAGTAGGGACCTGGGCAGGGCAAGGGGCACTGAAGCTTTCTTT. Full variable domain (missing parts from reference TRBV19 and TRBJ1-1): DGGITQSPKYLFRKEGQNVTLSCEQNLNHDAMYWYRQDPGQGLRLIYYSQIVNDFQKGDIAEGYSVSREKKESFPLTVTSAQKNPTAFYLCASRDLGRARGTEAFFGQGTRLTVV.

This clone was found a few times. The chain is built from TRBV2 and TRBJ2-2; the D gene is possibly TRBD1 (6 bases). This CDR3 contains 16 residues. Germline values: CDR1 SNHLY, CDR2 FYNNEI. The V end lost 6 bases, the J end lost 2 bases, and 16 bases lay between the germline ends. CDR3 coding DNA: TGTGCCAGCAGCACAGGGATTCGAATCAACACCGGGGAGCTGTTTTTT. Its protein product is CASSTGIRINTGELFF. The full variable domain, in which reference TRBV2 and TRBJ2-2 provide the parts outside the CDR3, is EPEVTQTPSHQVTQMGQEVILRCVPISNHLYFYWYRQILGQKVEFLVSFYNNEISEKSEIFDDQFSVERPDGSNFTLKIRSTKLEDSAMYFCASSTGIRINTGELFFGEGSRLTVL.

The chain links TRBV15 to TRBJ1-2; TRBD1 agrees at 7 bases. The CDR3 spans 14 residues. The trim removed 0 bases at V and 5 bases at J, leaving 3 bases unmatched. CDR1 is LNHNV and CDR2 is YYDKDF in the germline V gene (reference sequence). CDR3 coding DNA: TGTGCCACCAGCAGAGAGAGGGGGCCATATGGCTACACCTTC. Amino acid sequence: CATSRERGPYGYTF.

CDR3 sequence (DNA): TGTGCCAGCAGCTTTTCAAGCAGCAGGGCGGCCCAGCCCCAGCATTTT. This codes for CASSFSSSRAAQPQHF. The gene calls are TRBV5-6 and TRBJ1-5, with TRBD1 as a possible D gene (5 bases). The CDR3 is 16 amino acids. Germline loops: CDR1 SGHDT, CDR2 YYEEEE. V lost 2 bases to trimming and J lost 7 bases, with 19 bases between them.

The table lists this clone with a few counts. The chain carries TRBV5-4 and TRBJ2-7; D may be TRBD2 (5 bases). The CDR3 contains 13 residues. Germline V gene data show CDR1 as SGHNT and CDR2 as YYREEE (reference sequence). Trimming removed 0 bases at V and 3 bases at J, with 7 bases between. Written as DNA, the CDR3 is TGTGCCAGCAGCTTGGCCCGGGGCTACGAGCAGTACTTC. It is translated as CASSLARGYEQYF.

The chain joins TRBV20-1 to TRBJ1-1; maybe TRBD1 (5 bases). With 3 bases removed from V and 6 bases from J, the gap between germline ends came to 17 bases. Germline CDR1 reads DFQATT; CDR2 reads SNEGSKA (reference sequence). CDR3 size: 14 residues. The CDR3 protein is CSASSPMEGPEAFF. CDR3 sequence (DNA): TGCAGTGCTAGTTCCCCCATGGAGGGGCCTGAAGCTTTCTTT.

The chain uses TRBV27 and TRBJ2-1; TRBD1 is a possible D gene (6 bases). V dropped 7 bases and J dropped 7 bases, with 17 bases sitting between them. The CDR3 has 14 residues. Germline V CDR1 and CDR2: MNHEY, SMNVEV (reference sequence). CDR3 coding DNA: TGTGCCAGCATCCGGGACACGTTTGGTAATGAGCAGTTCTTC. It is translated as CASIRDTFGNEQFF.